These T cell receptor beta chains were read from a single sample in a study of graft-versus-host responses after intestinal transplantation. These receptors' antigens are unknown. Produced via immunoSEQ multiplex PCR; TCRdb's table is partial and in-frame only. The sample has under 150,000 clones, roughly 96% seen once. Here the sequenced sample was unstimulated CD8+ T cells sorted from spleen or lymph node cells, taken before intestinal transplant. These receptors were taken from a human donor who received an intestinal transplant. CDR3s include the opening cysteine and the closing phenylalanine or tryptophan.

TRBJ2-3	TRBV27	CASSLTYRVTDTQYF
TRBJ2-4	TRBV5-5	CASSLSTTAQYF
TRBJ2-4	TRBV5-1	CASSLGRGGSNIQYF
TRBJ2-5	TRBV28	CASRPPGQGLETQYF
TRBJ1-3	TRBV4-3	CASSHEQGTGNTIYF
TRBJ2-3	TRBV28	CASSSRLAGKIGDTQYF
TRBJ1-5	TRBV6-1	CASSERAGGASQPQHF
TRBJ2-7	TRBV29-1	CSVDDRGRHEQYF
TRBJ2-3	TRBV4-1	CASSHPTSGGDTQYF
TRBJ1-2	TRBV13	CASSTTTGWGYGYTF
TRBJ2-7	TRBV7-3	CASSLIGGTGEQYF
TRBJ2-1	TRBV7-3	CASSSTGLANHEQFF
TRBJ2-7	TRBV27	CASSLGNAWGEQYF
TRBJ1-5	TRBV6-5	CASGGDRVNQPQHF
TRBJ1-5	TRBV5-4	CASSLGGKNQPQHF
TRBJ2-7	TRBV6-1	CASRQVGLPPYEQYF
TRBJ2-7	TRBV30	CAWDNDGRGYEQYF
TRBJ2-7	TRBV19	CASSIWRRASYEQYF
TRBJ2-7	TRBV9	CASSGGQSYEQYF
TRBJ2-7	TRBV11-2	CASSLAGPSSYEQYF
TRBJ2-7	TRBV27	CASSYAGSSYEQYF
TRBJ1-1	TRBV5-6	CASSDLGQPEAFF
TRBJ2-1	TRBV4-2	CASSQDRIAGLYNEQFF
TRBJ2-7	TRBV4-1	CASSQEGLAAYEQYF
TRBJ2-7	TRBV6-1	CASRGLADSYEQYF
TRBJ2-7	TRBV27	CASTTQGLYEQYF
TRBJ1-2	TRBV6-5	CASRTGFGDGYTF
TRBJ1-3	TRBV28	CASSLDRASLNTIYF
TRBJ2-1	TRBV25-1	CASSYRLAGTDEQFF
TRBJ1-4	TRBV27	CASSPEPSGEKLFF
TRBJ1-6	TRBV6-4	CASIAGTGVYNSPLHF
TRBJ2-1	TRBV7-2	CASSPGTSGYNEQFF
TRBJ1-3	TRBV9	CASSVDNRGNTIYF
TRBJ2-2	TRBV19	CASRRRQHLNTGELFF
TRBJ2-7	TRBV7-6	CASSLDGRGGYEQYF
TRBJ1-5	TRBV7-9	CASSGPYPNQPQHF
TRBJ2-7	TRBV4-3	CASSQVRSNSYEQYF
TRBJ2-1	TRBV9	CASGTSAYNEQFF
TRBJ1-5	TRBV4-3	CASSQDPTGYQPQHF
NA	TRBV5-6	CASSSTGGEQYF
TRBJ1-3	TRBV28	CASSLRAGGPGNTIYF
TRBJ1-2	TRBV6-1	CASSDWVGQGKSGGYGYTF
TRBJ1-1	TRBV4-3	CASQAGGDHTEAFF
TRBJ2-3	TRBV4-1	CASSLKIPAGATDTQYF
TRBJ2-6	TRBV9	CASSDRVMWEGANVLTF
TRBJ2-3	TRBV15	CATNKAGVGEDTQYF
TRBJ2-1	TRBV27	CASRRLYNEQFF
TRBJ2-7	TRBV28	CASSFGTDEQYF
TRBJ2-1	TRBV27	CASSLSRSSYNEQFF
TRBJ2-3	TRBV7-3	CASSFPMGLAKSIPTQYF
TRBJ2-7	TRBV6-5	CASTSLGQTYEQYF
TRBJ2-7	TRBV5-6	CASSFELGLYEQYF